The 10 T cell receptor beta chains listed next were all sequenced from one sample in a study of tumor and adjacent non-tumor tissue in lung cancer. A modified ARM-PCR protocol with three rounds of nested PCR amplified TCRbeta. One entry per CDR3 protein, called by TCRdb with MiXCR from the multiplex PCR reads. The sample contains over 110,000 distinct CDR3 sequences, around 65% of which appear only once. The template was RNA from unsorted bulk tissue. Sequenced input: lung tumor tissue. These receptors were obtained from a man aged 55 to 70 with small cell lung cancer.

This clonotype has a count of ten or more. This rearrangement joins TRBV11-1 to TRBJ2-3; no clear D gene. The CDR3 totals 12 residues. Per germline, CDR1 SGHAT and CDR2 FQDESV (reference sequence). Trimming left V 1 base short and J 5 bases short, with 4 bases between. Written as DNA, the CDR3 is TGTGCCAGCAGCTTAGTTGAAGATACGCAGTATTTT. It yields the protein CASSLVEDTQYF.

The chain employs TRBV20-1 and TRBJ2-1; D call uncertain. V dropped 7 bases and J dropped 8 bases, with 18 bases sitting between them. The germline V gene has CDR1 DFQATT and CDR2 SNEGSKA (reference sequence). CDR3 size: 13 residues. CDR3 in amino acids: CSVQIGVAYEQFF. The CDR3 DNA reads as TGCAGTGTACAAATAGGAGTAGCTTATGAGCAGTTCTTC.

The chain uses TRBV20-1 and TRBJ2-3, with a weak D call TRBD2 (6 bases). CDR1 is DFQATT, CDR2 SNEGSKA, per germline (reference sequence). This CDR3 comprises 13 residues. V dropped 6 bases and J dropped 2 bases, with 12 bases sitting between them. The CDR3 loop reads CSALAWATDTQYF. The CDR3 DNA is TGCAGTGCCCTAGCGTGGGCCACAGATACGCAGTATTTT.

In the case of this clonotype: At one end, the junction sequence differs from germline, possibly due to a read error. The V call is TRBV11-1, the J call TRBJ2-1; 8 nucleotides align to TRBD1. The CDR3 extends over 16 amino acids. CDR1 and CDR2 (germline): SGHAT, FQDESV (reference sequence). The chain's CDR3 is CASSLAGQGLYNVHFF. CDR3 sequence (DNA): TGTGCCAGCAGTTTAGCTGGACAGGGACTCTACAATGTGCATTTCTTC.

Worth noting for this clonotype: The germline gene is not matched at one end of the junction; a read error may be the cause. This chain links TRBV6-1 with TRBJ1-2; D might be TRBD1 (6 bases). This CDR3 contains 15 residues. Germline V CDR1 and CDR2: MNHNS, SASEGT. CDR3 loop: CASCEGTWDHYGYTF. The DNA of the CDR3 is TGTGCCAGCTGTGAAGGGACATGGGACCACTATGGCTACACCTTC.

The sample holds one count of this clonotype. Given a much more abundant clone one base away, this may be a read error. This sequence joins TRBV29-1 and TRBJ2-2, with 8 bases identical to TRBD1. CDR1 SQVTM and CDR2 ANQGSEA come from the germline V gene. The CDR3 contains 13 residues. V dropped 6 bases and J dropped 10; count of bases not matched to a gene: 10. CDR3 in amino acids: CSVMTGAAEELFF. In DNA, the CDR3 is TGCAGCGTGATGACAGGGGCGGCCGAGGAGCTGTTTTTT.

This clonotype was counted a few times. One end of the junction varies from germline; a read error may be responsible. The chain employs TRBV29-1 and TRBJ2-3, with 11 bases identical to TRBD2. The germline CDR1 and CDR2 sequences are SQVTM and ANQGSEA. This CDR3 comprises 12 residues. CDR3 in DNA: TGCAGCGTTGATAGCGGGAGGGATATGCAGTATTTT. Amino acid sequence: CSVDSGRDMQYF.

About this clonotype itself: An end of the junction differs from the germline gene, which may be a read error. V and J are TRBV4-1 and TRBJ2-5, with 9 bases aligning to TRBD1. This CDR3 is built from 17 residues. Germline CDR1 reads MGHRA; CDR2 reads YSYEKL. The CDR3 region has the DNA TGCGCCAACAGCCAAGGCACCGACAGGGGGACTCGGGAGACCCAGTACTTC. Translated: CANSQGTDRGTRETQYF.

Concerning this clonotype itself: Since a much larger clone is just one base distant, this may be a read error. The rearrangement uses TRBV6-1 and TRBJ2-5; TRBD2 might be the D (6 bases). Germline-derived CDR1 and CDR2 are MNHNS and SASEGT. V was shortened by 8 bases and J by 1 base, with 20 bases between the two germline ends. This CDR3 is 16 amino acids long. The CDR3 here is CASRAGGSGPQETQYF. As DNA, the CDR3 is TGTGCCAGCCGAGCTGGGGGTAGCGGCCCCCAAGAGACCCAGTACTTC.

This clonotype was found many times. This chain connects TRBV6-6 to TRBJ2-4, with TRBD2 matching over 16 bases. This CDR3 comprises 17 residues. The germline CDR1 and CDR2 sequences are MNHNY and SVGAGI (reference sequence). Trimming cost V 6 bases and J 9 bases; bases outside gene matches: 11. CDR3 nucleotide sequence: TGTGCCAGCAGGTTACTGACCGGGACTAGCGGGGGGGGCATTCAGTACTTC. Residues: CASRLLTGTSGGGIQYF.